Presented here are 30 T cell receptor beta chains from one specimen sequenced in a study of TIL therapy for anti-PD-1-resistant metastatic lung cancer. The immunoSEQ assay was v3. Libraries were prepared by immunoSEQ multiplex PCR; TCRdb keeps only in-frame clonotypes and omits some of them. The sample records 52,000 or so clones, roughly four fifths being singletons. Sample time point: pre-treatment sample, taken before nivolumab and TIL therapy. The sample in question was blood, obtained at baseline. The source of these receptors is a person between 25 and 79 years old with non-small cell lung cancer.

The rearrangement links TRBV5-1 to TRBJ1-2; TRBD1 might be the D (5 bases). V was pared by 0 bases and J by 10 bases, with 13 bases between. From germline, CDR1 is SGHRS and CDR2 YFSETQ. The CDR3 covers 13 residues. CDR3 bases: TGCGCCAGCAGCTTGGGGCGGGGCGAGGACTACACCTTC. Encoded protein: CASSLGRGEDYTF.

The genes are TRBV6-2 or TRBV6-3 and TRBJ2-7; unclear D gene. CDR1 is MNHEY and CDR2 is SVGEGT in the germline V gene. CDR3 length: 12 residues. V was pared by 5 bases and J by 4 bases, with 9 bases between. CDR3 sequence: CASSPVDYEQYF. The CDR3 DNA sequence: TGTGCCAGCAGTCCCGTGGATTACGAGCAGTACTTC.

This clone has only a few counts. CDR3 coding DNA: TGTGCCAGCAGCCCAAGAACAGGGGGCGGCAATCAGCCCCAGCATTTT. As protein: CASSPRTGGGNQPQHF. The chain employs TRBV6-4 and TRBJ1-5; 9 bases fit TRBD1. J was trimmed by 2 bases and V by 6 bases; bases with no gene match: 8. Germline CDR1 reads MRHNA; CDR2 reads SNTAGT. The CDR3 contains 16 residues.

The count of this clone is one. This chain links TRBV15 with TRBJ2-7; TRBD1 is a possible D gene (6 bases). Germline V gene lookup returns CDR1 LNHNV and CDR2 YYDKDF (reference sequence). Trimming left V 3 bases short and J 2 bases short, with 23 bases between. The CDR3 is 18 residues long. CDR3 DNA sequence: TGTGCCACCAGCAGGGAGGAGGCTGTGGGGGCTCTTACCTACGAGCAGTACTTC. Translated: CATSREEAVGALTYEQYF.

V and J are TRBV10-3 and TRBJ2-2; tentative D call: TRBD2 (6 bases). The germline CDR1 and CDR2 sequences are ENHRY and SYGVKD. Trimming removed 5 bases from V and 4 bases from J, with 17 bases in between. The CDR3 has 16 residues. The CDR3 reads CAISPLMEGSTGELFF. The CDR3, as DNA: TGTGCCATCAGTCCCTTGATGGAGGGGAGCACCGGGGAGCTGTTTTTT.

The chain couples TRBV28 to TRBJ1-1; the D is unclear. CDR1 is MDHEN and CDR2 is SYDVKM in the germline V gene. The CDR3 consists of 13 residues. Between the trimmed V and J ends, which lost 7 bases and 0 bases, there was a span of 9 bases. The CDR3 DNA reads TGTGCCAGCAAACTTCGGATGAACACTGAAGCTTTCTTT. Its translation: CASKLRMNTEAFF.

J is TRBJ2-3 and V is TRBV10-2; 11 nucleotides agree with TRBD2. The junction had 8 bases not matched to a gene; V was cut back by 4 bases and J by 2 bases. CDR3 length equals 17 residues. Germline V lookup: CDR1 WSHSY, CDR2 SAAADI. CDR3 residues: CASSVSSGGASTDTQYF. The CDR3 DNA follows: TGCGCCAGCAGTGTTAGTAGCGGGGGGGCGTCCACAGATACGCAGTATTTT.

This clone has just a few counts. The rearrangement links TRBV7-8 to TRBJ1-1; D is ambiguous. Germline CDR1 SGHVS, CDR2 FQNEAQ. This CDR3 contains 13 residues. The V gene lost 1 base and the J gene lost 5 bases, with 8 bases spanning the gap. The CDR3 loop is CASSLVRTTEAFF. CDR3 nucleotides: TGTGCCAGCAGCTTAGTGAGGACGACTGAAGCTTTCTTT.

V gene TRBV6-4 combines with J gene TRBJ1-3; tentative D call: TRBD1 (6 bases). Trimming removed 4 bases at V and 0 bases at J, with 13 bases between. CDR1 and CDR2 from the germline V gene are MRHNA and SNTAGT. The CDR3 sequence is 16 residues long. The CDR3 DNA sequence: TGTGCCAGCAGTGGAAAGGGACAACTCTCTGGAAACACCATATATTTT. It specifies CASSGKGQLSGNTIYF.

This chain connects TRBV6-5 to TRBJ2-1; 8 positions agree with TRBD2. Germline V gives CDR1 MNHEY, CDR2 SVGAGI. V was clipped by 0 bases and J by 5 bases; unmatched bases: 3. This CDR3 contains 15 residues. The CDR3, as DNA: TGTGCCAGCAGTTACTCGCGTAGCGGGAACAATGAGCAGTTCTTC. Its translation is CASSYSRSGNNEQFF.

V usage is TRBV3-1 (or the pseudogene TRBV3-2) and J usage is TRBJ2-3; weak D call: TRBD2 (5 bases). Trimming removed 1 base from V and 4 bases from J, with 15 bases in between. The germline V gene encodes CDR1 LGHDT and CDR2 YNNKEL (reference sequence). There are 16 residues in the CDR3. The CDR3 region has the DNA TGTGCCAGCAGCCAAGTCTCTTATGGGAGCGCAGATACGCAGTATTTT. This sequence encodes CASSQVSYGSADTQYF.

The V gene is TRBV5-1, the J gene TRBJ1-3; a weak D match, TRBD1 (6 bases). V was cut by 4 bases and J by 0 bases, with 20 bases left in between. The CDR3 spans 18 residues. The germline V gene encodes CDR1 SGHRS and CDR2 YFSETQ. The DNA of the CDR3 is TGCGCCAGCAGCGTGGGACACCAGACCCCTCTCTCTGGAAACACCATATATTTT. It specifies CASSVGHQTPLSGNTIYF. Filled out from reference TRBV5-1 and TRBJ1-3, the complete variable domain reads KAGVTQTPRYLIKTRGQQVTLSCSPISGHRSVSWYQQTPGQGLQFLFEYFSETQRNKGNFPGRFSGRQFSNSRSEMNVSTLELGDSALYLCASSVGHQTPLSGNTIYFGEGSWLTVV.

The chain has TRBV13 and TRBJ2-7; the D gene is possibly TRBD1 (5 bases). Germline loops: CDR1 PRHDT, CDR2 FYEKMQ (reference sequence). The CDR3 covers 12 residues. Trimming removed 3 bases at V and 6 bases at J, with 9 bases between. The CDR3 sequence is CASSFPQGEQYF. Written as DNA, the CDR3 is TGTGCCAGCAGCTTCCCCCAGGGCGAGCAGTACTTC.

V usage is TRBV30 and J usage is TRBJ2-7; 7 positions agree with TRBD1. This CDR3 has 13 residues. The V gene end was trimmed by 4 bases and the J gene end by 2 bases; junction bases not matched to a gene: 5. CDR1 is GTSNPN and CDR2 is SVGIG in the germline V gene (reference sequence). The CDR3 sequence is CAWTPGQPYEQYF. For the CDR3, the DNA is TGTGCCTGGACCCCGGGACAGCCCTACGAGCAGTACTTC.

The chain couples TRBV11-3 to TRBJ2-1, with 9 bases aligning to TRBD2. V lost 1 base, J lost 8 bases, and 6 bases stayed unmatched. CDR1 is SGHNT, CDR2 YENEEA, per germline. The CDR3 totals 15 residues. The CDR3 DNA is TGTGCCAGCAGCTTAGGAGGGACTAGCAAGTATGAGCAGTTCTTC. Its protein is CASSLGGTSKYEQFF. The complete variable domain, with remaining parts taken from reference TRBV11-3 and TRBJ2-1, reads EAGVVQSPRYKIIEKKQPVAFWCNPISGHNTLYWYLQNLGQGPELLIRYENEEAVDDSQLPKDRFSAERLKGVDSTLKIQPAELGDSAVYLCASSLGGTSKYEQFFGPGTRLTVL.

This chain uses TRBV28 with TRBJ2-3; 7 nucleotides match TRBD2. Trimming cost V 6 bases and J 8 bases; bases outside gene matches: 17. This CDR3 contains 16 residues. Looked up from germline, CDR1 is MDHEN and CDR2 is SYDVKM. The CDR3 loop reads CASSPPSGGSLVTQYF. The CDR3 DNA follows: TGTGCCAGCAGCCCCCCGTCGGGCGGGAGTCTGGTTACGCAGTATTTT.

The rearrangement links TRBV2 to TRBJ1-1, with unresolved D. V was cut by 8 bases and J by 0 bases, with 13 bases left in between. Germline V gene lookup returns CDR1 SNHLY and CDR2 FYNNEI. The CDR3 runs 14 residues. In nucleotides, the CDR3 is TGTGCCAGCCTCTATCGCGACTTGAACACTGAAGCTTTCTTT. Translating gives CASLYRDLNTEAFF.

CDR3 residues: CASGPSGQETQYF. CDR3 bases: TGTGCCAGCGGACCCAGCGGTCAAGAGACCCAGTACTTC. The J gene is TRBJ2-5, the V gene TRBV3-1 (or the pseudogene TRBV3-2); possible D gene TRBD2, 5 bases. Germline values: CDR1 LGHDT, CDR2 YNNKEL (reference sequence). The germline V and J ends were trimmed by 8 bases and 2 bases, with 12 bases remaining between them. The CDR3 sequence is 13 residues long.

V is TRBV30 and J is TRBJ2-3, with D unclear. V lost 3 bases and J 0 bases, leaving 19 bases between the germline ends. This CDR3 region has 17 residues. Germline V gives CDR1 GTSNPN, CDR2 SVGIG (reference sequence). CDR3 protein: CAWSRTGPPVSTDTQYF. The CDR3 bases are TGTGCCTGGAGCCGAACCGGGCCCCCAGTTAGCACAGATACGCAGTATTTT.

The chain carries TRBV30 and TRBJ2-7; D not resolved. Germline CDR1 GTSNPN, CDR2 SVGIG (reference sequence). V was pared by 3 bases and J by 0 bases, with 6 bases between. The CDR3 spans 12 residues. CDR3 region: CAWRPTSYEQYF. DNA of the CDR3: TGTGCCTGGAGGCCAACCTCCTACGAGCAGTACTTC. Complete variable domain (other parts from reference TRBV30 and TRBJ2-7): SQTIHQWPATLVQPVGSPLSLECTVEGTSNPNLYWYRQAAGRGLQLLFYSVGIGQISSEVPQNLSASRPQDRQFILSSKKLLLSDSGFYLCAWRPTSYEQYFGPGTRLTVT.

V usage is TRBV6-5 and J usage is TRBJ2-3; 8 bases align to TRBD1. V was clipped by 5 bases and J by 4 bases; unmatched bases: 8. The germline gives CDR1 MNHEY, CDR2 SVGAGI. The CDR3 loop spans 15 amino acids. Here the CDR3 DNA reads TGTGCCAGCAGTACCCCCGAGACAGGGGCAGATACGCAGTATTTT. It specifies CASSTPETGADTQYF.

CDR3 DNA: TGTGCCAGCAGCCCCCCTCACAGGGAGGGAACCGGGGAGCTGTTTTTT. Its protein is CASSPPHREGTGELFF. V gene TRBV13 combines with J gene TRBJ2-2; TRBD2 might be the D (7 bases). Germline V gene data show CDR1 as PRHDT and CDR2 as FYEKMQ (reference sequence). The V end was cut by 5 bases, the J end by 5 bases, with 18 bases between. The CDR3 is 16 residues long.

This clone turned up a few times. The CDR3 here is CASSVEGTSRETQYF. The CDR3 DNA reads as TGTGCCAGCAGCGTAGAAGGGACTAGCAGAGAGACCCAGTACTTC. The chain recombines TRBV9 with TRBJ2-5, with 9 bases fitting TRBD2. This CDR3 comprises 15 residues. The V gene end was trimmed by 0 bases and the J gene end by 4 bases; junction bases not matched to a gene: 4. CDR1 is SGDLS and CDR2 is YYNGEE in the germline V gene.

V usage is TRBV19 and J usage is TRBJ2-6; 7 positions match TRBD1. CDR3 length: 13 residues. V was clipped by 10 bases and J by 4 bases; unmatched bases: 4. Germline-derived CDR1 and CDR2 are LNHDA and SQIVND (reference sequence). Written as DNA, the CDR3 is TGTGCCACCACAGGGGCCGGGGCCAACGTCCTGACTTTC. Translation: CATTGAGANVLTF.

The chain links TRBV7-3 to TRBJ2-5, with 16 nucleotides matching TRBD2. The length of the CDR3 is 17 residues. The germline CDR1 and CDR2 sequences are SGHTA and FQGTGA. The ends lost 3 bases at V and 4 bases at J; junction bases unmatched: 5. The CDR3 sequence is CASSLGLAGGIGETQYF. In DNA, the CDR3 is TGTGCCAGCAGCTTGGGACTAGCGGGGGGGATAGGAGAGACCCAGTACTTC.

The V call is TRBV3-1 (or the pseudogene TRBV3-2), the J call TRBJ2-5; 11 nucleotides align to TRBD2. In germline, CDR1 is LGHDT, CDR2 YNNKEL (reference sequence). J was trimmed by 5 bases and V by 3 bases; bases with no gene match: 5. CDR3 length equals 15 residues. The CDR3 here is CASSQIAGGLETQYF. The CDR3 nucleotides are TGTGCCAGCAGCCAGATAGCGGGGGGGCTTGAGACCCAGTACTTC.

This rearrangement joins TRBV28 to TRBJ2-7; 8 bases map to TRBD2. In germline, CDR1 is MDHEN, CDR2 SYDVKM. V gave up 2 bases and J gave up 2 bases; unmatched junction bases: 5. This CDR3 contains 15 residues. CDR3 protein: CASSLAGGTTYEQYF. The CDR3 DNA reads TGTGCCAGCAGTTTAGCGGGAGGCACGACCTACGAGCAGTACTTC.

The rearrangement joins TRBV27 to TRBJ1-1, with D perhaps TRBD1 (6 bases). V dropped 7 bases and J dropped 0 bases, with 9 bases sitting between them. The length of the CDR3 is 13 residues. In germline, CDR1 is MNHEY, CDR2 SMNVEV (reference sequence). CDR3 protein: CASMTGLNTEAFF. In DNA, the CDR3 is TGTGCCAGCATGACAGGCTTGAACACTGAAGCTTTCTTT.

The genes are TRBV6-1 and TRBJ2-3; 9 nucleotides line up with TRBD2. In germline, CDR1 is MNHNS, CDR2 SASEGT. The CDR3 runs 16 residues. J gave up 4 bases and V 3 bases, and 8 bases lay outside the gene matches. The CDR3 is CASSDRGGRDADTQYF. The CDR3 DNA reads TGTGCCAGCAGTGACAGGGGCGGGAGGGATGCAGATACGCAGTATTTT.

This clone occurred a few times. This chain connects TRBV5-6 to TRBJ2-7, with D possibly matching TRBD1 (5 bases). Trimming shortened V by 4 bases and J by 1 base, and 15 bases separated the two germline ends. Germline CDR1 reads SGHDT; CDR2 reads YYEEEE. The CDR3 extends over 15 amino acids. CDR3 in amino acids: CASSPDLAGSYEQYF. In DNA, the CDR3 is TGTGCCAGCAGCCCGGACCTCGCAGGGTCCTACGAGCAGTACTTC. The full variable domain, completed using reference TRBV5-6 and TRBJ2-7, is DAGVTQSPTHLIKTRGQQVTLRCSPKSGHDTVSWYQQALGQGPQFIFQYYEEEERQRGNFPDRFSGHQFPNYSSELNVNALLLGDSALYLCASSPDLAGSYEQYFGPGTRLTVT.